Below are 30 T cell receptor beta chains sequenced from a single sample in a study of blood T cell repertoires in COVID-19 (dated by TCRdb to the early 2020s). Libraries were prepared through the immunoSEQ multiplex PCR assay. What TCRdb holds here is the immuneACCESS table cut down to in-frame rearrangements. Part of the clones is not present; checked against another copy, under half of the missing clones reflect an unresolved V gene, and the others are unexplained. Here the sample has about 350,000 clones; 87% occur a single time. The ten largest clones represent roughly a tenth of the sample. The sample comprised peripheral blood. The source of these receptors is a young man with COVID-19, enrolled during active disease.

As for this clone: The same CDR3 can be traced to other DNA sequences in this sample. The chain employs TRBV5-1 and TRBJ1-5; 9 bases line up with TRBD1. The V segment lost 4 bases and the J segment 4 bases; nucleotides outside the gene matches: 3. CDR3 length equals 14 residues. The germline V gene encodes CDR1 SGHRS and CDR2 YFSETQ. CDR3 nucleotides: TGCGCCAGCAGCCCCGGGACAGGGAATCAGCCCCAGCATTTT. This sequence encodes CASSPGTGNQPQHF.

The chain recombines TRBV6-5 with TRBJ2-7; 8 bases fit TRBD2. The germline CDR1 and CDR2 sequences are MNHEY and SVGAGI. The V gene end was trimmed by 5 bases and the J gene end by 4 bases; junction bases not matched to a gene: 10. CDR3 length: 15 amino acids. In DNA, the CDR3 is TGTGCCAGCAGTCCATATCCGGGAGGGTTATACGAGCAGTACTTC. Protein sequence: CASSPYPGGLYEQYF.

The chain joins TRBV7-2 to TRBJ1-1, with D perhaps TRBD1 (6 bases). Trimming took 5 bases from V and 1 from J, leaving 14 bases between them. CDR1 is SGHTA, CDR2 FQGNSA, per germline. CDR3 length equals 15 residues. This CDR3 is CASSLVGGANTEAFF. Written as DNA, the CDR3 is TGTGCCAGCAGCCTGGTCGGGGGGGCGAACACTGAAGCTTTCTTT.

V usage is TRBV28 and J usage is TRBJ2-7; 11 bases fit TRBD2. This CDR3 is 16 amino acids long. V lost 3 bases to trimming and J lost 3 bases; unmatched junction nucleotides: 7. Germline lookup yields CDR1 MDHEN and CDR2 SYDVKM. The CDR3: CASSFPLSGRDYEQYF. DNA of the CDR3: TGTGCCAGCAGTTTCCCCCTTAGCGGGAGGGACTACGAGCAGTACTTC.

The V gene is TRBV24-1, the J gene TRBJ1-1, with 7 nucleotides matching TRBD1. The V gene's germline CDR1 is KGHDR and CDR2 SFDVKD. V gave up 4 bases and J gave up 4 bases; unmatched junction bases: 5. The CDR3 runs 14 residues. The CDR3 region has the DNA TGTGCCACCAGTGACGGCAGGGGGGTCACTGAAGCTTTCTTT. This codes for CATSDGRGVTEAFF.

The rearrangement joins TRBV28 to TRBJ2-2; the D gene is possibly TRBD1 (6 bases). V dropped 7 bases and J dropped 0 bases, with 12 bases sitting between them. Germline V CDR1 and CDR2: MDHEN, SYDVKM. The length of the CDR3 is 15 residues. The CDR3 region has the DNA TGTGCCAGCAACACCGGGACACCGAACACCGGGGAGCTGTTTTTT. This translates into CASNTGTPNTGELFF.

CDR3 loop: CASSPDRVDSPLHF. The CDR3 nucleotides are TGCGCCAGCAGCCCCGACAGGGTTGATTCACCCCTCCACTTT. V and J are TRBV4-1 and TRBJ1-6; the match to TRBD1 covers 7 bases. Germline V gene lookup returns CDR1 MGHRA and CDR2 YSYEKL. V lost 4 bases, J lost 8 bases, and 5 bases stayed unmatched. The CDR3 is made up of 14 amino acids.

This clone was recorded only once. This sequence joins TRBV19 and TRBJ2-7; the match to TRBD1 covers 9 bases. Unmatched junction bases numbered 12, after V lost 5 bases and J lost 7 bases. Looked up from germline, CDR1 is LNHDA and CDR2 is SQIVND (reference sequence). CDR3 size: 15 residues. CDR3 residues: CASSLTGTGKGEQYF. For the CDR3, the DNA is TGTGCCAGTAGTCTGACCGGGACAGGGAAAGGAGAGCAGTACTTC.

This clone has just one count. The chain combines TRBV6-1 with TRBJ2-7, with unresolved D. The CDR3 length is 14 residues. With 3 bases removed from V and 3 bases from J, the gap between germline ends came to 12 bases. Germline V lookup: CDR1 MNHNS, CDR2 SASEGT. This chain's CDR3 is CASSEGSLIYEQYF. As DNA, the CDR3 is TGTGCCAGCAGTGAGGGTAGCCTAATCTACGAGCAGTACTTC.

This clone was detected only a few times. The chain has TRBV6-5 and TRBJ1-3; TRBD1 is a possible D gene (6 bases). Germline V lookup: CDR1 MNHEY, CDR2 SVGAGI. The CDR3 length is 13 residues. Here the CDR3 DNA reads TGTGCTACAAAACAGGGAATAGCGAACACCATATATTTT. This sequence encodes CATKQGIANTIYF.

The chain couples TRBV10-3 to TRBJ2-5, with D hard to call. The CDR3 has 13 amino acids. The germline V and J ends were trimmed by 6 bases and 0 bases, with 8 bases remaining between them. CDR1 is ENHRY, CDR2 SYGVKD, per germline. The CDR3 here is CAIRAADQETQYF. CDR3 DNA: TGTGCCATCAGGGCGGCAGACCAAGAGACCCAGTACTTC.

The rearrangement links TRBV11-2 to TRBJ2-7; the match to TRBD2 covers 9 bases. Trimming cost V 6 bases and J 3 bases; bases outside gene matches: 9. The CDR3 sequence is 15 residues long. The germline CDR1 and CDR2 sequences are SGHAT and FQNNGV. Written as DNA, the CDR3 is TGTGCCAGCAGGGGGGGTAGCGGGAGTTTCTACGAGCAGTACTTC. Translating it yields CASRGGSGSFYEQYF.

The chain is built from TRBV14 and TRBJ1-5; tentative D call: TRBD1 (5 bases). The CDR3 runs to 17 residues. The germline CDR1 and CDR2 sequences are SGHDN and FVKESK. The V end lost 1 base, the J end lost 0 bases, and 13 bases lay between the germline ends. For the CDR3, the DNA is TGTGCCAGCAGCCAAGGGCCGGACACTCATAGCAATCAGCCCCAGCATTTT. It codes for CASSQGPDTHSNQPQHF. Combining the CDR3 with reference TRBV14 and TRBJ1-5 gives the whole variable domain EAGVTQFPSHSVIEKGQTVTLRCDPISGHDNLYWYRRVMGKEIKFLLHFVKESKQDESGMPNNRFLAERTGGTYSTLKVQPAELEDSGVYFCASSQGPDTHSNQPQHFGDGTRLSIL.

The J gene is TRBJ2-7, the V gene TRBV18, with D possibly being TRBD1 (6 bases). The V gene's germline CDR1 is KGHSH and CDR2 LQKENI. Trimming took 3 bases from V and 2 from J, leaving 14 bases between them. The CDR3 has 15 residues. This chain's CDR3 is CASSPTGTPPYEQYF. The CDR3 DNA follows: TGTGCCAGCTCACCCACCGGGACACCGCCCTACGAGCAGTACTTC. The variable domain in full, with the rest retrieved from reference TRBV18 and TRBJ2-7, is NAGVMQNPRHLVRRRGQEARLRCSPMKGHSHVYWYRQLPEEGLKFMVYLQKENIIDESGMPKERFSAEFPKEGPSILRIQQVVRGDSAAYFCASSPTGTPPYEQYFGPGTRLTVT.

The chain has TRBV7-3 and TRBJ1-1; 9 bases are a match to TRBD1. Germline lookup yields CDR1 SGHTA and CDR2 FQGTGA. The CDR3 has 14 amino acids. After removal of 5 bases from V and 6 bases from J, the junction contained 7 bases not matched to a gene. The CDR3 nucleotides read TGTGCCAGCAGCCAACAGGGGGCTGGGGCTGAAGCTTTCTTT. Protein sequence: CASSQQGAGAEAFF.

Worth noting for this clone: Other nucleotide sequences in the sample specify the same CDR3. CDR3 bases: TGCAGTGCTAGTAGCGGGTCATCCTACAATGAGCAGTTCTTC. This translates into CSASSGSSYNEQFF. The chain has TRBV20-1 and TRBJ2-1, with TRBD2 matching over 7 bases. V was clipped by 3 bases and J by 1 base; unmatched bases: 3. Germline lookup yields CDR1 DFQATT and CDR2 SNEGSKA (reference sequence). The CDR3 is made up of 14 amino acids.

This chain uses TRBV25-1 with TRBJ2-5, with 7 bases that match TRBD2. The length of the CDR3 is 14 residues. V shed 2 bases, J shed 5 bases, and the junction held 5 bases outside the gene matches. Germline CDR1 and CDR2: MGHDK and SYGVNS. This CDR3 reads CASSEEEGGETQYF. For the CDR3, the DNA is TGTGCCAGCAGTGAAGAGGAGGGAGGGGAGACCCAGTACTTC.

V usage is TRBV11-2 and J usage is TRBJ1-1; D is uncertain. The ends were cut back, 5 bases at V and 0 bases at J, with 7 bases in the middle. The germline V gene has CDR1 SGHAT and CDR2 FQNNGV. The CDR3 covers 13 residues. This CDR3 is CASSGGMNTEAFF. In DNA, the CDR3 is TGTGCCAGCAGCGGAGGGATGAACACTGAAGCTTTCTTT.

CDR3 amino acids: CASSQDGGQGVFYGYTF. CDR3 coding DNA: TGTGCCAGCAGCCAAGACGGGGGACAGGGGGTATTCTATGGCTACACCTTC. The chain has TRBV4-2 and TRBJ1-2; 11 bases agree with TRBD1. CDR3 length: 17 residues. Germline lookup yields CDR1 LGHNA and CDR2 YNFKEQ. Losses at the gene ends were 0 bases for V and 4 bases for J; bases not matched to a gene: 7.

The chain combines TRBV11-3 with TRBJ2-3; TRBD2 is a possible D gene (6 bases). The CDR3 spans 13 residues. Germline CDR1 SGHNT, CDR2 YENEEA. Between the trimmed V and J ends, which lost 5 bases and 4 bases, there was a span of 10 bases. CDR3 in amino acids: CASSPRLADTQYF. The CDR3 DNA reads TGTGCCAGCAGCCCTAGACTAGCAGATACGCAGTATTTT. Full variable domain (missing parts from reference TRBV11-3 and TRBJ2-3): EAGVVQSPRYKIIEKKQPVAFWCNPISGHNTLYWYLQNLGQGPELLIRYENEEAVDDSQLPKDRFSAERLKGVDSTLKIQPAELGDSAVYLCASSPRLADTQYFGPGTRLTVL.

The CDR3 DNA is TGTGCCAGCAGCTCTTGGGGGAGGGGTACCGGGGAGCTGTTTTTT. Translated: CASSSWGRGTGELFF. The chain links TRBV5-4 to TRBJ2-2, with TRBD2 identical over 7 bases. The junction had 7 bases not matched to a gene; V was cut back by 3 bases and J by 5 bases. There are 15 residues in the CDR3. CDR1 and CDR2 (germline): SGHNT, YYREEE (reference sequence).

The chain couples TRBV28 to TRBJ2-7; 9 positions agree with TRBD2. Germline CDR1 is MDHEN and CDR2 is SYDVKM. The V segment lost 5 bases and the J segment 0 bases; nucleotides outside the gene matches: 8. The CDR3 extends over 16 amino acids. This CDR3 reads CASSGAGSGSSYEQYF. CDR3 in DNA: TGTGCCAGCAGTGGGGCGGGTAGCGGGAGCTCCTACGAGCAGTACTTC. The whole variable domain, remainder taken from reference TRBV28 and TRBJ2-7, is DVKVTQSSRYLVKRTGEKVFLECVQDMDHENMFWYRQDPGLGLRLIYFSYDVKMKEKGDIPEGYSVSREKKERFSLILESASTNQTSMYLCASSGAGSGSSYEQYFGPGTRLTVT.

The chain employs TRBV7-2 and TRBJ2-7; 9 nucleotides agree with TRBD2. The CDR3 consists of 16 residues. From germline, CDR1 is SGHTA and CDR2 FQGNSA. V lost 5 bases and J lost 0; bases outside the gene matches: 8. CDR3 region: CASSPQGLARSYEQYF. CDR3 nucleotides: TGTGCCAGCAGCCCCCAGGGACTAGCCCGCTCCTACGAGCAGTACTTC.

This clone was seen only once. The V and J genes are TRBV5-6 and TRBJ2-4; D uncertain. Germline CDR1 SGHDT, CDR2 YYEEEE. The CDR3 covers 14 residues. V dropped 1 base and J dropped 1 base, with 6 bases sitting between them. The CDR3 is CASSLYGAKNIQYF. CDR3 sequence (DNA): TGTGCCAGCAGCTTGTACGGGGCCAAAAACATTCAGTACTTC.

V is TRBV24-1 and J is TRBJ2-3; D remains unclear. The CDR3 covers 17 residues. CDR1 is KGHDR and CDR2 is SFDVKD in the germline V gene. Trimming removed 0 bases from V and 6 bases from J, with 18 bases in between. CDR3 residues: CATSDLHSRPIRDTQYF. CDR3 bases: TGTGCCACCAGTGATTTGCACTCCAGGCCGATAAGGGATACGCAGTATTTT.

The chain links TRBV7-3 to TRBJ2-1; TRBD1 is a possible D gene (5 bases). The germline CDR1 and CDR2 sequences are SGHTA and FQGTGA. With 3 bases removed from V and 8 bases from J, the gap between germline ends came to 11 bases. There are 13 residues in the CDR3. CDR3 in DNA: TGTGCCAGCAGCTTGGGGCCTGCCCATGAGCAGTTCTTC. This sequence encodes CASSLGPAHEQFF.

The chain has TRBV5-1 and TRBJ1-1; maybe TRBD1 (6 bases). In germline, CDR1 is SGHRS, CDR2 YFSETQ. Trimming left V 4 bases short and J 3 bases short, with 16 bases between. The length of the CDR3 is 15 residues. CDR3 sequence reads: CASSLPRGSDTEAFF. The CDR3 DNA is TGCGCCAGCAGCCTCCCCAGGGGATCGGACACTGAAGCTTTCTTT.

This clone was observed once. This sequence joins TRBV18 and TRBJ1-5; D perhaps matches TRBD1 (6 bases). The V gene lost 5 bases and the J gene lost 7 bases, with 18 bases spanning the gap. Germline values: CDR1 KGHSH, CDR2 LQKENI. This CDR3 has 15 amino acids. As DNA, the CDR3 is TGTGCCAGCTCAGCAGGACAGACTCCGACACAGCCCCAGCATTTT. Translating gives CASSAGQTPTQPQHF.

This clone was seen just once. The chain combines TRBV5-4 with TRBJ2-7; weak D call: TRBD1 (5 bases). The V and J ends lost 0 bases and 5 bases respectively, with 15 bases between them. The CDR3 runs to 15 residues. Germline V lookup: CDR1 SGHNT, CDR2 YYREEE (reference sequence). The CDR3 here is CASSLDQGNLHEQYF. The CDR3 nucleotides are TGTGCCAGCAGCTTGGACCAGGGAAATCTTCACGAGCAGTACTTC.

J is TRBJ2-2 and V is TRBV27; TRBD1 matches at 7 bases. V was pared by 5 bases and J by 5 bases, with 11 bases of the junction left unmatched. This CDR3 region has 16 residues. From germline, CDR1 is MNHEY and CDR2 SMNVEV (reference sequence). The CDR3 loop reads CASSNLQGGSTGELFF. The CDR3 region has the DNA TGTGCCAGCAGTAATTTACAAGGGGGCAGTACCGGGGAGCTGTTTTTT.